This T cell receptor beta chain came from a study of T cells after yellow fever vaccination. Study observations and caveats: Post-booster reappearance was seen for most primary-vaccination clones (around 97% CD4, about 90% CD8).

On this clonotype: Its target is unknown.

V was cut by 6 bases and J by 5 bases, with 23 bases left in between. The germline V gene has CDR1 MNHEY and CDR2 SMNVEV (reference sequence). This CDR3 region has 17 residues. Each CDR3 protein gets one entry after TCRdb re-called the 5' RACE reads with MiXCR. This table holds hundreds of thousands of distinct CDR3 sequences, 9% to 15% found once. This specimen was PBMCs, taken on the day of the yellow fever booster vaccination. The genes are TRBV27 and TRBJ1-5; D remains ambiguous. The clonotype originates from a man aged 25-40 years who received the YFV17D yellow fever vaccine. This CDR3 is CASSPTTGFVRDQPQHF. CDR3 nucleotide sequence: TGTGCCAGCAGCCCCACGACGGGGTTCGTGAGGGATCAGCCCCAGCATTTT.